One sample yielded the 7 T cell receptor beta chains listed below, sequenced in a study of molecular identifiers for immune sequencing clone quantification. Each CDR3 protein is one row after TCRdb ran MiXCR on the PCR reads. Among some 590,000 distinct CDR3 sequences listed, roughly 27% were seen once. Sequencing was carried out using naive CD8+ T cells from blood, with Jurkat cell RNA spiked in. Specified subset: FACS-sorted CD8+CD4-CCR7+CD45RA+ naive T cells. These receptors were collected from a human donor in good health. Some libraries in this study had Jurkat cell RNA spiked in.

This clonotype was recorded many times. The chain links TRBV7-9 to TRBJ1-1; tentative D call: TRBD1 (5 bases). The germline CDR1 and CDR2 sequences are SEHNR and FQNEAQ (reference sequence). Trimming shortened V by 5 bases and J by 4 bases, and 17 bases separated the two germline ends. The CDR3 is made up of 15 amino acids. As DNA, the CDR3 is TGTGCCAGCAGCCCACCCAGGGCGCGGGGCACTGAAGCTTTCTTT. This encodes CASSPPRARGTEAFF.

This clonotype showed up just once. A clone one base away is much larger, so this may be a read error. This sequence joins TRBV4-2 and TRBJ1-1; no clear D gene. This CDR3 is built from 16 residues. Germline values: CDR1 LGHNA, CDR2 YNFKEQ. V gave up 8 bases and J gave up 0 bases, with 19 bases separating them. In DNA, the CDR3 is TGTGCCAGCGAAAACCTACTGTGGAGAATGAACACTGAAGCTTTCTTT. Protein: CASENLLWRMNTEAFF.

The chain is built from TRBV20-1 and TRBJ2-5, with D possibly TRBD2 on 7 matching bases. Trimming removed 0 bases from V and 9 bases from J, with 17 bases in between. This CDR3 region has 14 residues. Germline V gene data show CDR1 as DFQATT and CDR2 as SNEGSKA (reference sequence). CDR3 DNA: TGCAGTGCTAGAGACCTGGACAGAGGGGGGGCCCAGTACTTC. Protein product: CSARDLDRGGAQYF.

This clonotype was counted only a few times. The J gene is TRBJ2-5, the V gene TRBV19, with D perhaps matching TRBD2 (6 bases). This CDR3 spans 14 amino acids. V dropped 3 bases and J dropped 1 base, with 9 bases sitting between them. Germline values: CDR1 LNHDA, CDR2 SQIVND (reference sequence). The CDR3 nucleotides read TGTGCCAGTAGTATTATCGGGGGCCAAGAGACCCAGTACTTC. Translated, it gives CASSIIGGQETQYF.

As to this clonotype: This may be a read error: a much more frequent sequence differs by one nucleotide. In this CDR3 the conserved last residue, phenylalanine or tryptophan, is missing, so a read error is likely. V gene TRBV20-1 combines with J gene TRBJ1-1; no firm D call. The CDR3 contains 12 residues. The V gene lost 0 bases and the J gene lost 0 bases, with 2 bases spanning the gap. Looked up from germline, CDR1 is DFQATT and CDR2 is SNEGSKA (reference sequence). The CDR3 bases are TGCAGTGCTAGAGATGTGAACACTGAAGCTTTCTCT. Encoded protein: CSARDVNTEAFS.

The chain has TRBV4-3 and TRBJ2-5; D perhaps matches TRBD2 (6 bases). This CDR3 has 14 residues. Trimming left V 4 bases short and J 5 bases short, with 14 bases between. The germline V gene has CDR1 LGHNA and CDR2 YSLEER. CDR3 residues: CASSPHGRGETQYF. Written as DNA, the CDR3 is TGCGCCAGCAGCCCGCACGGACGGGGGGAGACCCAGTACTTC.

Written as DNA, the CDR3 is TGTGCCACCAGCAACCTGACTAGCGCAACCCAAGAGACCCAGTACTTC. Amino acid sequence: CATSNLTSATQETQYF. The genes are TRBV15 and TRBJ2-5, with 8 bases that match TRBD2. The V segment lost 4 bases and the J segment 1 base; nucleotides outside the gene matches: 8. CDR3 length: 16 residues. Germline CDR1 is LNHNV and CDR2 is YYDKDF (reference sequence).